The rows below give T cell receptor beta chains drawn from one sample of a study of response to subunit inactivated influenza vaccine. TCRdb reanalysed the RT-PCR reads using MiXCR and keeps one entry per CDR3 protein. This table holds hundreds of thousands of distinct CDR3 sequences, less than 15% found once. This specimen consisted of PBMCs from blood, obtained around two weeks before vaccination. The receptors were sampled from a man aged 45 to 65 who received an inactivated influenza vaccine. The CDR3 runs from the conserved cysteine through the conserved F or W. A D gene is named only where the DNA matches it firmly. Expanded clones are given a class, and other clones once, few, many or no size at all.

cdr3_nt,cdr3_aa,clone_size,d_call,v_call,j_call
TGTGCCAGCAGTCCCACTGGCAGCGGGAAAAACAATGAGCAGTTCTTC,CASSPTGSGKNNEQFF,few,TRBD2,TRBV12-3/TRBV12-4,TRBJ2-1
TGTGCCAGCACCACGGACGACAGGCGCACAGATACGCAGTATTTT,CASTTDDRRTDTQYF,.,.,TRBV6-2/TRBV6-3,TRBJ2-3
TGTGCCAGCAGCTTATATCCGCCACGGGGAGCGATATATGGCTACACCTTC,CASSLYPPRGAIYGYTF,few,.,TRBV7-9,TRBJ1-2
TGTGCCAGCAGCAAAGGACAGGAGCCCTATGGCTACACCTTC,CASSKGQEPYGYTF,many,TRBD1,TRBV5-5,TRBJ1-2
TGTGCCAGCACCCCGGGACAGGGTTTCACCGGGGAGCTGTTTTTT,CASTPGQGFTGELFF,few,TRBD1,TRBV6-1,TRBJ2-2
TGTGCCAGTAGCGACAGGCTGGCCGCCTACGAGCAGTACTTC,CASSDRLAAYEQYF,few,.,TRBV19,TRBJ2-7
TGTGCCAGCAGTGTACGCAATGAGCAGTTCTTC,CASSVRNEQFF,many,.,TRBV2,TRBJ2-1
TGCGCCAGCAAGCGCGGGGGGTTGAACACCGGGGAGCTGTTTTTT,CASKRGGLNTGELFF,.,TRBD2,TRBV10-2,TRBJ2-2
TGTGCCAGCAGCTTCGCACAGGGGTATCAGCCCCAGCATTTT,CASSFAQGYQPQHF,.,TRBD1,TRBV7-2,TRBJ1-5
TGTGCCAGCAGTTTGGTCAGAAACATTCAGTACTTC,CASSLVRNIQYF,.,.,TRBV12-3/TRBV12-4,TRBJ2-4
TGCGCCAGCAGCTTAATCCAGGGGGCCAACACTGAAGCTTTCTTT,CASSLIQGANTEAFF,once,TRBD1,TRBV5-1,TRBJ1-1
TGTGCCAGCAGCCAAGATACCGGGGGCACGGACACCGGGGAGCTGTTTTTT,CASSQDTGGTDTGELFF,few,.,TRBV3-1,TRBJ2-2
TGTGCCAGCAGTTACTTCGGGGCCGGAGAGACCCAGTACTTC,CASSYFGAGETQYF,.,.,TRBV6-2/TRBV6-3,TRBJ2-5
TGTGCCAGCAGCCCGGACACGAATGGCTACACCTTC,CASSPDTNGYTF,.,.,TRBV7-2,TRBJ1-2
TGTGCCAGCAGCCTAACCGGGACAGGGGGTCTCGCCGGGGAGCTGTTTTTT,CASSLTGTGGLAGELFF,few,TRBD1,TRBV7-9,TRBJ2-2
TGTGCCAGCAGCCTACCGGGACTAGCGGGAGTGGAGCAGTACTTC,CASSLPGLAGVEQYF,.,TRBD2,TRBV5-6,TRBJ2-7
TGTGCCAGCAGTCCTTGGGGGGGGCAGAACACCGGGGAGCTGTTTTTT,CASSPWGGQNTGELFF,many,.,TRBV27,TRBJ2-2
TGTGCCAGCAGTGACGGGGGTCGCGAGCAGTACTTC,CASSDGGREQYF,few,.,TRBV6-1,TRBJ2-7
TGTGCCAGCAGTTTAAACCTGAATGAGCAGTTCTTC,CASSLNLNEQFF,few,.,TRBV28,TRBJ2-1
TGCGCCAGCAGCTTGTGGAAGGACCGCACAGATACGCAGTATTTT,CASSLWKDRTDTQYF,few,.,TRBV5-1,TRBJ2-3
TGTGCCAGCAGCTTGGGGACAGGGGGCGACCGGGAGACCCAGTACTTC,CASSLGTGGDRETQYF,few,TRBD1,TRBV7-8,TRBJ2-5
TGTGCCAGCAGCCAAGAGGGCACAGGGACTGGAAACACCATATATTTT,CASSQEGTGTGNTIYF,.,.,TRBV7-9,TRBJ1-3
TGTGCCAGCAGTCAAAACCGCGGTCAGCCCCAGCATTTT,CASSQNRGQPQHF,few,.,TRBV6-1,TRBJ1-5
TGCGCCAGCAGCTTGGATCTTGGAGCGACCCAGTACTTC,CASSLDLGATQYF,few,.,TRBV5-1,TRBJ2-5
TGTGCCAGCAGTGCAGCCGGACTAGCGGGGAAAGAGACCCAGTACTTC,CASSAAGLAGKETQYF,.,TRBD2,TRBV12-3/TRBV12-4,TRBJ2-5
TGCAGTGCTAGAGGGAAGCGGGAGTTAACAGATACGCAGTATTTT,CSARGKRELTDTQYF,few,TRBD2,TRBV20-1,TRBJ2-3
TGTGCCAGCAGCCGCGGGACAGGAAGATACGAGCAGTACTTC,CASSRGTGRYEQYF,few,TRBD1,TRBV4-2,TRBJ2-7
TGCAGTGCTAGAGATAAACTAGCGGGTAACTACAATGAGCAGTTCTTC,CSARDKLAGNYNEQFF,many,TRBD2,TRBV20-1,TRBJ2-1
TGTGCCAGCAGTATTACAGGGACCGCTAACTATGGCTACACCTTC,CASSITGTANYGYTF,.,.,TRBV6-1,TRBJ1-2
TGCGCCAGCAGTTCCAACAGAGATACGCAGTATTTT,CASSSNRDTQYF,few,.,TRBV5-1,TRBJ2-3
TGTGCCAGCAGTCCCTTACAGGATTCTAACTATGGCTACACCTTC,CASSPLQDSNYGYTF,.,.,TRBV2,TRBJ1-2
TGCGCCAGCAGTCCCTTTGGGGCATCTAGCACAGATACGCAGTATTTT,CASSPFGASSTDTQYF,few,.,TRBV4-1,TRBJ2-3
TGTGCCAGCAGCTTAGCCCTCCCAGGGCAGGACAATGAGCAGTTCTTC,CASSLALPGQDNEQFF,.,.,TRBV11-2,TRBJ2-1
TGCGCCAGCAGCTTGGTGGCCGGAGGGTACACTGAAGCTTTCTTT,CASSLVAGGYTEAFF,many,.,TRBV5-1,TRBJ1-1
TGTGCCAGCAGCTTAGGCCAGGAATCCTACAATGAGCAGTTCTTC,CASSLGQESYNEQFF,many,.,TRBV7-9,TRBJ2-1
TGTGCCAGCAGTTTTTTCCGACAGAAATACAATGAGCAGTTCTTC,CASSFFRQKYNEQFF,many,.,TRBV12-3/TRBV12-4,TRBJ2-1
TGTGCCAGCAGTTTATTAGGGACCCACAATGAGCAGTTCTTC,CASSLLGTHNEQFF,many,.,TRBV12-3/TRBV12-4,TRBJ2-1
TGTGCCAGCAGTGAGTCCTATATCACCGGGGAGCTGTTTTTT,CASSESYITGELFF,.,.,TRBV6-4,TRBJ2-2
TGTGCCAGCAGAGAGACAGGGACTTCCTACGAGCAGTACTTC,CASRETGTSYEQYF,.,.,TRBV28,TRBJ2-7
TGTGCCAGCAGCTTGGGGACAGGGAATAATTCACCCCTCCACTTT,CASSLGTGNNSPLHF,.,TRBD1,TRBV7-9,TRBJ1-6
TGTGCCAGCAGCTTGGACAGGGAACAAGATACGCAGTATTTT,CASSLDREQDTQYF,.,.,TRBV5-4,TRBJ2-3
TGTGCCAGCAGCTTTGGGGGGGCCGGTGGCTACACCTTC,CASSFGGAGGYTF,few,.,TRBV7-8,TRBJ1-2
TGCGCCAGCAGCCCCACAGCGGGGGGGCTGTACAATGAGCAGTTCTTC,CASSPTAGGLYNEQFF,few,TRBD2,TRBV4-3,TRBJ2-1
TGTGCCAGCAGCCTGGGGGGTAGCTCCGGAGGGGAGACCCAGTACTTC,CASSLGGSSGGETQYF,few,.,TRBV9,TRBJ2-5
TGTGCCAGTAGTGGTCGGGACTTTGCAACCTACGAGCAGTACTTC,CASSGRDFATYEQYF,few,.,TRBV19,TRBJ2-7
TGTGCCACCAGTGATCTCGGGACATACCTCACAGATACGCAGTATTTT,CATSDLGTYLTDTQYF,few,.,TRBV24-1,TRBJ2-3
TGTGCCAGCAGCACCAGACAGGGGGCGGCCGGGGCCAACGTCCTGACTTTC,CASSTRQGAAGANVLTF,.,TRBD1,TRBV11-2,TRBJ2-6
TGCAGTGCTAGTAGCCCCTACGAGCAGTACTTC,CSASSPYEQYF,.,.,TRBV20-1,TRBJ2-7